What follows are 2 T cell receptor beta chains derived from one specimen sequenced in a study of OX40 agonist ivuxolimab in advanced cancers. Assay: immunoSEQ multiplex PCR; the TCRdb copy retains only in-frame clones and omits some. Among about 79,000 clones listed, 85% to 90% were seen once. Specimen: CD4+ or CD8+ T cells sorted from blood, collected in a trial of the OX40 agonist ivuxolimab. The receptors derive from an adult with an advanced solid tumor such as melanoma, head and neck, liver or kidney cancer.

This chain links TRBV9 with TRBJ2-2, with 8 bases fitting TRBD1. Germline values: CDR1 SGDLS, CDR2 YYNGEE. The trim removed 1 base at V and 7 bases at J, leaving 12 bases unmatched. This CDR3 is built from 17 residues. The CDR3 sequence is CASSVKVGTGRDGELFF. CDR3 nucleotide sequence: TGTGCCAGCAGCGTAAAGGTTGGGACAGGTCGGGACGGGGAGCTGTTTTTT.

This chain links TRBV4-3 with TRBJ1-1; D is uncertain. There are 15 residues in the CDR3. Looked up from germline, CDR1 is LGHNA and CDR2 is YSLEER. The V end was cut by 0 bases, the J end by 4 bases, with 12 bases between. Here the CDR3 DNA reads TGCGCCAGCAGCCAAGATGCGGAGGTGAGCACTGAAGCTTTCTTT. Translating it yields CASSQDAEVSTEAFF.